This T cell receptor (beta chain) was captured in a study of T cell responses to AZD1222 COVID-19 vaccine. TCRdb's table, derived via immunoSEQ multiplex PCR, lists solely in-frame clones and lacks some. Found here are approximately 150,000 clones, 70% to 90% of them singletons; the top ten hold about 4.8%. Worth noting for this clone: Antigen unknown.

Per the germline V gene, CDR1 is SGHVS and CDR2 is FQNEAQ. V was trimmed by 5 bases and J by 6 bases, leaving 7 bases between them. CDR3 length: 12 amino acids. Study results and limitations: There were repertoire samples only from the period after the peak T cell response. Across spike, vaccine-associated CD4 TCRs were found, dominant at 160-218 and 743-854.

The input for sequencing was peripheral blood, taken 28 days after the second AZD1222 dose. This sequence originates from an adult who received the AZD1222 COVID-19 vaccine. The rearrangement joins TRBV7-8 to TRBJ2-2; D is uncertain. CDR3 DNA: TGTGCCAGCAGCCGAGTGGCCGGGGAGCTGTTTTTT. Translated, it gives CASSRVAGELFF.